This TCR beta chain was documented in a study of beta chain features in type 1 diabetes. Across the whole study: Healthy donors and patients showed comparable age, gender and cell yields.

Looked up from germline, CDR1 is SGHDN and CDR2 is FVKESK. Germline trimming cut 4 bases from V and 1 base from J; bases unmatched to any gene: 7. The CDR3 has 16 residues. The authors reverse transcribed all of the isolated RNA, so sequencing captured expressed TCRB transcripts. Method: immunoSEQ multiplex PCR; TCRdb's copy keeps in-frame clones and lacks some. In the table there are just over 450,000 clones, roughly 31% of which are singletons. In its sample, this clone was seen a few times. The J gene is TRBJ2-1, the V gene TRBV14; 7 bases are a match to TRBD1. This TCR came from a man younger than 30 in good health. The sample taken for sequencing was naive CD4+ T cells from blood. CDR3 DNA sequence: TGTGCCAGCAGCCGGAACAGGGGCCCTTCCTACAATGAGCAGTTCTTC. It yields the protein CASSRNRGPSYNEQFF.